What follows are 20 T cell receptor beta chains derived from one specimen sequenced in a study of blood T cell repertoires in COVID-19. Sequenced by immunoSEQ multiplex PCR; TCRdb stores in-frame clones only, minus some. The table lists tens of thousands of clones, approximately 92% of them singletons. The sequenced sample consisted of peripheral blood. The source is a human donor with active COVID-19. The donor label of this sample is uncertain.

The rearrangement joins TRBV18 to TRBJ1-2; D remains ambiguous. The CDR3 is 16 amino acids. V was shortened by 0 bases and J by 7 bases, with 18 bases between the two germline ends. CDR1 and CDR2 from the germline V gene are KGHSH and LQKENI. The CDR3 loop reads CASSPPASGRSGGYTF. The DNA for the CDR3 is TGTGCCAGCTCACCACCCGCAAGTGGGAGAAGCGGTGGCTACACCTTC.

CDR3 bases: TGTGCCAGTAGTTCCCTTGGACTAGCGGGTGGACTAGATACGCAGTATTTT. This codes for CASSSLGLAGGLDTQYF. J is TRBJ2-3 and V is TRBV19, with 11 bases that match TRBD2. Per germline, CDR1 LNHDA and CDR2 SQIVND (reference sequence). This CDR3 is 17 amino acids long. With 5 bases clipped from V and 5 bases from J, the junction kept 12 bases outside the gene matches. The full variable domain, completed using reference TRBV19 and TRBJ2-3, is DGGITQSPKYLFRKEGQNVTLSCEQNLNHDAMYWYRQDPGQGLRLIYYSQIVNDFQKGDIAEGYSVSREKKESFPLTVTSAQKNPTAFYLCASSSLGLAGGLDTQYFGPGTRLTVL.

The CDR3 loop reads CASSILLLADEQYF. The CDR3 nucleotides read TGTGCCAGTAGTATTCTGTTGTTGGCTGACGAGCAGTACTTC. The chain uses TRBV19 and TRBJ2-7; D not resolved. The CDR3 runs to 14 residues. Germline V lookup: CDR1 LNHDA, CDR2 SQIVND (reference sequence). The V gene lost 3 bases and the J gene lost 5 bases, with 14 bases spanning the gap.

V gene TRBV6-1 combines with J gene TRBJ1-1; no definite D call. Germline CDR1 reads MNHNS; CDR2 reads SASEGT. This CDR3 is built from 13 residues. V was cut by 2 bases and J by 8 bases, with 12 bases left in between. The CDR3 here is CASSERTVFEAFF. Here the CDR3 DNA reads TGTGCCAGCAGTGAACGAACAGTGTTCGAAGCTTTCTTT.

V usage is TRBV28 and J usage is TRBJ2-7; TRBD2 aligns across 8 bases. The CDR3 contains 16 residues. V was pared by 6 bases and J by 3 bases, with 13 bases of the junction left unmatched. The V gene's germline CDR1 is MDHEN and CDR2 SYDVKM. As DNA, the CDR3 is TGTGCCAGCAGAGACGCACCGGGACTAGTAATCTACGAGCAGTACTTC. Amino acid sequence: CASRDAPGLVIYEQYF.

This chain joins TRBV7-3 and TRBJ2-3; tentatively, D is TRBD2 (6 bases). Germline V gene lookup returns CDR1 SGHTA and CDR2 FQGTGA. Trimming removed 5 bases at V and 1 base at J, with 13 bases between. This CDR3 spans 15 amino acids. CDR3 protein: CASSREGGGTDTQYF. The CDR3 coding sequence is TGTGCCAGCAGCCGAGAGGGAGGAGGCACAGATACGCAGTATTTT.

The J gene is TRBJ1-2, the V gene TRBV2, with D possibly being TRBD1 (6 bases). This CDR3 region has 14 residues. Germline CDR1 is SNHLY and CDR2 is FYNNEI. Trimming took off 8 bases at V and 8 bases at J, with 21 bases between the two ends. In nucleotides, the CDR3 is TGTGCCAGCGAGGCCGGACAGCTTGAACGCGGCTACACCTTC. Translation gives CASEAGQLERGYTF.

CDR3 bases: TGTGCCAGCAGTTACACGCCTTTAGCGGAGCAAGAGACCCAGTACTTC. Its protein is CASSYTPLAEQETQYF. This chain uses TRBV6-2 or TRBV6-3 with TRBJ2-5; possibly TRBD2 for D (6 bases). Trimming took off 2 bases at V and 2 bases at J, with 15 bases between the two ends. The CDR3 sequence is 16 residues long. CDR1 is MNHEY and CDR2 is SVGEGT in the germline V gene.

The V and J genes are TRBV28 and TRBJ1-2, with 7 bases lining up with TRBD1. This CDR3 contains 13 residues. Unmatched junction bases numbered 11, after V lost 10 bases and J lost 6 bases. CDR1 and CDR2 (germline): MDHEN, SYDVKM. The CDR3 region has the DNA TGTGCCACCCAAGGGGGCGGGGAGGATGGCTACACCTTC. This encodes CATQGGGEDGYTF.

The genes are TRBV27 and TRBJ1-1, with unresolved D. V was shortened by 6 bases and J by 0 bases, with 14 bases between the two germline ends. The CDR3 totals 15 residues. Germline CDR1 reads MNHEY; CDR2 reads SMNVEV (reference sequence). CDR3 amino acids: CASRPGDSMNTEAFF. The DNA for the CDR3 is TGTGCCAGCAGGCCGGGAGACTCCATGAACACTGAAGCTTTCTTT.

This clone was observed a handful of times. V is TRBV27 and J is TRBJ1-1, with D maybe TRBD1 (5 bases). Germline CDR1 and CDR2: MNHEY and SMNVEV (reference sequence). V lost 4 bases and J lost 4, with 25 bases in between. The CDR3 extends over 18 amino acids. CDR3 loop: CASSYLGQGVGVSTEAFF. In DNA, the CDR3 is TGTGCCAGCAGTTATCTAGGTCAGGGTGTTGGGGTTAGCACTGAAGCTTTCTTT.

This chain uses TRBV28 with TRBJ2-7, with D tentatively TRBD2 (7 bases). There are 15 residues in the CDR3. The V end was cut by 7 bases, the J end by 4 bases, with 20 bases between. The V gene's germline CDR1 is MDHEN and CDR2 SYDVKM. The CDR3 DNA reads TGTGCCAGCACCAGAAGGGGGAGGGGCGGGTACGAGCAGTACTTC. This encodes CASTRRGRGGYEQYF.

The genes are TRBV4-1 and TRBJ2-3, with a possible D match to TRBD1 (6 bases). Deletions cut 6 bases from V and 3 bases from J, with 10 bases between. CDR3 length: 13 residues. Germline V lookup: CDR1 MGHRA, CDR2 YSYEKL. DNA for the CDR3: TGCGCCAGCAGGGACAGTCTGACAGATACGCAGTATTTT. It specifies CASRDSLTDTQYF.

For the CDR3, the DNA is TGTGCCAGCAGCTTGCCAGGACAGCAAGCTAACTATGGCTACACCTTC. Translating gives CASSLPGQQANYGYTF. The chain recombines TRBV5-4 with TRBJ1-2, with a weak D call TRBD1 (6 bases). V was cut by 1 base and J by 0 bases, with 13 bases left in between. Germline lookup yields CDR1 SGHNT and CDR2 YYREEE (reference sequence). This CDR3 is 16 amino acids long.

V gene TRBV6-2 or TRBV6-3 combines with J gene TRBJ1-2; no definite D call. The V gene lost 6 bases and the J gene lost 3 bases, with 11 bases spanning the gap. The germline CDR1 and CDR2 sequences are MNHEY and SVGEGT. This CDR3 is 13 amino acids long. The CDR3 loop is CASSRDGDYGYTF. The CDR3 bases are TGTGCCAGCAGCCGAGACGGGGACTATGGCTACACCTTC.

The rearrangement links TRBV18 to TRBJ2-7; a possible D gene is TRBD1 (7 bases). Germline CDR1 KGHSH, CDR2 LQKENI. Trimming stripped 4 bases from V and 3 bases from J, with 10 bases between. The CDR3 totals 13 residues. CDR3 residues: CASSLRDSYEQYV. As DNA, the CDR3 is TGTGCCAGCTCACTGCGGGACAGCTACGAGCAGTACGTC.

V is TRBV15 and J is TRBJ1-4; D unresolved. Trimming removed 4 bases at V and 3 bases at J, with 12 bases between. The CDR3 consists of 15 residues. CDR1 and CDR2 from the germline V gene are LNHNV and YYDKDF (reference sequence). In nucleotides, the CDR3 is TGTGCCACCAGCACTCTGGGCCATTCTAATGAAAAACTGTTTTTT. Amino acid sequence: CATSTLGHSNEKLFF. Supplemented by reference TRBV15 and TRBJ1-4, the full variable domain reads DAMVIQNPRYQVTQFGKPVTLSCSQTLNHNVMYWYQQKSSQAPKLLFHYYDKDFNNEADTPDNFQSRRPNTSFCFLDIRSPGLGDTAMYLCATSTLGHSNEKLFFGSGTQLSVL.

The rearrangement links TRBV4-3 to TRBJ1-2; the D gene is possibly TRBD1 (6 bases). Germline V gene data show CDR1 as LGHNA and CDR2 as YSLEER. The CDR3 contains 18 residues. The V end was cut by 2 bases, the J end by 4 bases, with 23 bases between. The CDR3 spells CASSQYRDLNAWSYGYTF. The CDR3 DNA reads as TGCGCCAGCAGCCAATACAGGGATTTGAACGCCTGGTCCTATGGCTACACCTTC.

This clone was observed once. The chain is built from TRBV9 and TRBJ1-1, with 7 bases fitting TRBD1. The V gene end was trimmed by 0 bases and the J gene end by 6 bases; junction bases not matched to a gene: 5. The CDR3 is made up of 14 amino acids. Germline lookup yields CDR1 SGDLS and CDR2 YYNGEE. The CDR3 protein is CASSVAADRSEAFF. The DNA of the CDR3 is TGTGCCAGCAGCGTAGCTGCGGACAGGTCTGAAGCTTTCTTT.

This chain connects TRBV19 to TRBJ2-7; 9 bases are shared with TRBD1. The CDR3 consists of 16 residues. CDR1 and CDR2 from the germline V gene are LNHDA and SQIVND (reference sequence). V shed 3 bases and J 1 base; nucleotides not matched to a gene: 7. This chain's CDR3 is CASSMGQGLGSYEQYF. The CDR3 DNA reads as TGTGCCAGTAGTATGGGACAGGGATTGGGTTCCTACGAGCAGTACTTC.